The sequence of this T cell receptor (beta chain) was determined in a study of blood T cell repertoires in COVID-19. Produced via immunoSEQ multiplex PCR; TCRdb's table is partial and in-frame only. The table includes 60,000 to 75,000 clones, roughly 85% detected once. There are 16 residues in the CDR3. V lost 7 bases and J lost 5, with 24 bases in between. Germline CDR1 reads SGDLS; CDR2 reads YYNGEE. The receptor was derived from an elderly woman with acute or convalescent COVID-19. The sample consisted of peripheral blood. The chain employs TRBV9 and TRBJ2-5, with D possibly matching TRBD1 (5 bases). The CDR3 loop reads CASGRSGGHFLETQYF. The CDR3 coding sequence is TGTGCCAGCGGAAGGTCGGGCGGACACTTTTTGGAGACCCAGTACTTC.